These 31 T cell receptor beta chains came from one sample sequenced in a study of OX40 agonist ivuxolimab in advanced cancers. Only in-frame clones appear in the TCRdb table, and some are missing; sequencing was by immunoSEQ multiplex PCR. The sample contains some 75,000 clones, around 86% of which appear only once. The sequencing here drew on CD4+ or CD8+ T cells sorted from blood, taken in a trial of the OX40 agonist ivuxolimab. The receptor source for this set is an adult with an advanced solid tumor such as melanoma, head and neck, liver or kidney cancer.

For the CDR3, the DNA is TGCGCCAGCGCCCAAGAAATGAACACTGAAGCTTTCTTT. Amino acid sequence: CASAQEMNTEAFF. This chain uses TRBV5-1 with TRBJ1-1; D is uncertain. The CDR3 has 13 amino acids. V lost 7 bases, J lost 0 bases, and 10 bases lay in between. The germline CDR1 and CDR2 sequences are SGHRS and YFSETQ.

The rearrangement joins TRBV11-2 to TRBJ1-4, with TRBD1 as a possible D gene (5 bases). V was clipped by 0 bases and J by 10 bases, with 15 bases between them. There are 15 residues in the CDR3. Germline V gene sequence: CDR1 SGHAT, CDR2 FQNNGV. The DNA of the CDR3 is TGTGCCAGCAGCTTAGATGGGGAGGGGCGCGGAAAACTGTTTTTT. Translation: CASSLDGEGRGKLFF.

The CDR3 region is CASRLQGAGEKLFF. CDR3 DNA sequence: TGTGCCAGCAGATTACAGGGGGCTGGTGAAAAACTGTTTTTT. The rearrangement uses TRBV6-5 and TRBJ1-4; 9 bases are shared with TRBD1. Germline CDR1 MNHEY, CDR2 SVGAGI. The CDR3 is made up of 14 amino acids. J was trimmed by 7 bases and V by 6 bases; bases with no gene match: 6.

In its sample, this clone was seen once. This chain connects TRBV11-2 to TRBJ1-1; a weak D match, TRBD1 (6 bases). Germline V gene lookup returns CDR1 SGHAT and CDR2 FQNNGV. The CDR3 consists of 16 residues. V lost 1 base to trimming and J lost 4 bases, with 16 bases between them. The CDR3 region is CASSLVGGAWSTEAFF. CDR3 sequence (DNA): TGTGCCAGCAGCTTAGTTGGGGGGGCTTGGAGCACTGAAGCTTTCTTT.

J is TRBJ1-2 and V is TRBV4-1; 7 nucleotides line up with TRBD1. From germline, CDR1 is MGHRA and CDR2 YSYEKL. V lost 2 bases to trimming and J lost 5 bases; unmatched junction nucleotides: 11. This CDR3 has 16 residues. The CDR3 bases are TGCGCCAGCAGCCAACCCTCGCGGGACAGAAGATATGGCTACACCTTC. Translating gives CASSQPSRDRRYGYTF.

The gene calls are TRBV5-4 and TRBJ1-2, with D perhaps matching TRBD1 (6 bases). The germline V gene has CDR1 SGHNT and CDR2 YYREEE (reference sequence). This CDR3 comprises 14 residues. V was pared by 3 bases and J by 4 bases, with 13 bases between. The CDR3 reads CASSSETGPYGYTF. The DNA of the CDR3 is TGTGCCAGCAGCTCGGAGACAGGTCCCTATGGCTACACCTTC.

This clone turned up a few times. This rearrangement joins TRBV19 to TRBJ1-2, with D unclear. The V gene's germline CDR1 is LNHDA and CDR2 SQIVND (reference sequence). The ends were cut back, 5 bases at V and 2 bases at J, with 6 bases in the middle. CDR3 length: 12 amino acids. CDR3 in DNA: TGTGCCAGTAGTCCCGACAACTATGGCTACACCTTC. It encodes CASSPDNYGYTF.

The chain employs TRBV28 and TRBJ2-7, with 11 bases lining up with TRBD2. Germline lookup yields CDR1 MDHEN and CDR2 SYDVKM. The CDR3 has 15 amino acids. The junction had 6 bases not matched to a gene; V was cut back by 4 bases and J by 4 bases. This chain's CDR3 is CASSSPGTSGYEQYF. CDR3 DNA: TGTGCCAGCAGTTCTCCCGGGACTAGCGGTTACGAGCAGTACTTC.

The chain links TRBV2 to TRBJ1-3; D possibly corresponds to TRBD1 (5 bases). Trimming pared 6 bases from V and 7 bases from J, leaving 10 bases between. CDR1 SNHLY and CDR2 FYNNEI come from the germline V gene. The CDR3 consists of 12 residues. The CDR3 coding sequence is TGTGCCAGCAGCTTCGGGGGGAACACCATATATTTT. Amino acids: CASSFGGNTIYF.

The rearrangement links TRBV5-6 to TRBJ2-5; D is perhaps TRBD1 or TRBD2 (6 bases each). The CDR3 totals 14 residues. CDR1 is SGHDT, CDR2 YYEEEE, per germline. Trimming removed 6 bases at V and 4 bases at J, with 16 bases between. The CDR3 coding sequence is TGTGCCAGCATCCGAGGGGGAGGCACAGAGACCCAGTACTTC. It codes for CASIRGGGTETQYF.

The chain has TRBV5-1 and TRBJ2-3, with TRBD1 identical over 12 bases. V lost 9 bases, J lost 4 bases, and 9 bases stayed unmatched. The CDR3 runs to 15 residues. CDR1 SGHRS and CDR2 YFSETQ come from the germline V gene. The CDR3 loop reads CATGGGTGGSDTQYF. In DNA, the CDR3 is TGCGCCACCGGCGGCGGGACAGGGGGCTCAGATACGCAGTATTTT. Using reference TRBV5-1 and TRBJ2-3 for the parts outside the CDR3, the full variable domain is KAGVTQTPRYLIKTRGQQVTLSCSPISGHRSVSWYQQTPGQGLQFLFEYFSETQRNKGNFPGRFSGRQFSNSRSEMNVSTLELGDSALYLCATGGGTGGSDTQYFGPGTRLTVL.

CDR3 residues: CASSQGGVQNEQFF. The CDR3 coding sequence is TGTGCCAGCAGCCAGGGAGGGGTTCAAAATGAGCAGTTCTTC. The rearrangement joins TRBV7-7 to TRBJ2-1; 7 nucleotides align to TRBD2. Germline V gene lookup returns CDR1 SSHAT and CDR2 FNYEAQ (reference sequence). V was clipped by 5 bases and J by 7 bases; unmatched bases: 8. The CDR3 contains 14 residues. The full variable domain, completed using reference TRBV7-7 and TRBJ2-1, is GAGVSQSPRYKVTKRGQDVTLRCDPISSHATLYWYQQALGQGPEFLTYFNYEAQPDKSGLPSDRFSAERPEGSISTLTIQRTEQRDSAMYRCASSQGGVQNEQFFGPGTRLTVL.

The V and J genes are TRBV14 and TRBJ2-6; a possible D gene is TRBD1 (5 bases). The CDR3 length is 17 residues. Germline V gene lookup returns CDR1 SGHDN and CDR2 FVKESK. The ends were cut back, 2 bases at V and 0 bases at J, with 11 bases in the middle. The CDR3 bases are TGTGCCAGCAGCCAAAGAGACAGCCGCTCTGGGGCCAACGTCCTGACTTTC. Its translation: CASSQRDSRSGANVLTF.

The chain is built from TRBV19 and TRBJ2-5; 8 bases map to TRBD1. Trimming took 8 bases from V and 5 from J; bases not matched to a gene: 4. The CDR3 is 12 amino acids. Germline V gene lookup returns CDR1 LNHDA and CDR2 SQIVND (reference sequence). The CDR3 sequence is CASLGQGETQYF. In DNA, the CDR3 is TGTGCCAGTCTAGGACAGGGCGAGACCCAGTACTTC.

The chain uses TRBV11-3 and TRBJ1-1; unclear D gene. The CDR3 is made up of 13 amino acids. Trimming left V 6 bases short and J 3 bases short, with 11 bases between. The V gene's germline CDR1 is SGHNT and CDR2 YENEEA. The CDR3 DNA reads TGTGCCAGCAGTCGAGGGTTGGACACTGAAGCTTTCTTT. Translating it yields CASSRGLDTEAFF.

The CDR3 sequence: CASNPTNQPQHF. The CDR3 DNA is TGTGCCAGTAATCCGACCAATCAGCCCCAGCATTTT. The chain has TRBV19 and TRBJ1-5; D unresolved. The CDR3 is 12 residues long. Germline CDR1 and CDR2: LNHDA and SQIVND (reference sequence). Trimming removed 7 bases at V and 3 bases at J, with 7 bases between.

This clone was counted a single time. This chain links TRBV7-2 with TRBJ1-2, with a possible D match to TRBD1 (5 bases). There are 13 residues in the CDR3. Per the germline V gene, CDR1 is SGHTA and CDR2 is FQGNSA. V was shortened by 0 bases and J by 4 bases, with 6 bases between the two germline ends. CDR3 DNA sequence: TGTGCCAGCAGCTTAGCGGGACCCTATGGCTACACCTTC. Its translation: CASSLAGPYGYTF. The whole variable domain, remainder taken from reference TRBV7-2 and TRBJ1-2, is GAGVSQSPSNKVTEKGKDVELRCDPISGHTALYWYRQSLGQGLEFLIYFQGNSAPDKSGLPSDRFSAERTGGSVSTLTIQRTQQEDSAVYLCASSLAGPYGYTFGSGTRLTVV.

The J gene is TRBJ1-6, the V gene TRBV19, with TRBD1 matching 9 bases. This CDR3 region has 15 residues. V lost 5 bases to trimming and J lost 9 bases; unmatched junction nucleotides: 8. Germline CDR1 and CDR2: LNHDA and SQIVND (reference sequence). The CDR3 here is CASSGDRVGSSPLHF. Here the CDR3 DNA reads TGTGCCAGTAGTGGGGACAGGGTGGGGAGTTCACCCCTCCACTTT.

The genes are TRBV29-1 and TRBJ1-2, with D perhaps TRBD1 (5 bases). The CDR3 consists of 12 residues. Germline loops: CDR1 SQVTM, CDR2 ANQGSEA. V dropped 2 bases and J dropped 8 bases, with 12 bases sitting between them. CDR3 DNA sequence: TGCAGCGTTGAAAGGGGCACGGGAGGCTACACCTTC. Translated, it gives CSVERGTGGYTF. The full variable domain, its missing parts supplied by reference TRBV29-1 and TRBJ1-2, is SAVISQKPSRDICQRGTSLTIQCQVDSQVTMMFWYRQQPGQSLTLIATANQGSEATYESGFVIDKFPISRPNLTFSTLTVSNMSPEDSSIYLCSVERGTGGYTFGSGTRLTVV.

This sequence joins TRBV6-1 and TRBJ2-7; 10 bases are shared with TRBD1. Germline V gives CDR1 MNHNS, CDR2 SASEGT. V lost 7 bases to trimming and J lost 3 bases; unmatched junction nucleotides: 6. The CDR3 is 14 residues long. CDR3 in DNA: TGTGCCAGCACCTACGGGACAGGGGTCTACGAGCAGTACTTC. It encodes CASTYGTGVYEQYF.

The sample holds one count of this clone. This chain joins TRBV7-2 and TRBJ1-4, with a possible D match to TRBD1 (6 bases). The CDR3 runs 14 residues. Trimming removed 6 bases at V and 6 bases at J, with 14 bases between. In germline, CDR1 is SGHTA, CDR2 FQGNSA. CDR3 in amino acids: CASSKGGSDEKLFF. Here the CDR3 DNA reads TGTGCCAGCAGTAAGGGGGGATCGGATGAAAAACTGTTTTTT.

This chain connects TRBV9 to TRBJ2-5; D not resolved. V lost 7 bases and J lost 1, with 14 bases in between. CDR3 size: 14 residues. Germline CDR1 reads SGDLS; CDR2 reads YYNGEE. CDR3 sequence reads: CASSPTNTQETQYF. CDR3 in DNA: TGTGCCAGCTCCCCCACCAACACCCAAGAGACCCAGTACTTC.

The chain uses TRBV5-3 and TRBJ2-1; D may be TRBD1 or TRBD2 (5 bases each). TRBV5-3 is sorted into the ORF group, with uncertain function. V shed 4 bases and J shed 1 base, with 12 bases lying between them. The CDR3 extends over 15 amino acids. Here the CDR3 DNA reads TGTGCCAGAAGCCCGGGACGGTTTTCCTACAATGAGCAGTTCTTC. This gives the protein CARSPGRFSYNEQFF.

CDR3 DNA: TGTGCCAGCAGCTCCTTTGACAGCACCGGGGAGCTGTTTTTT. It is translated as CASSSFDSTGELFF. V and J are TRBV5-4 and TRBJ1-3; TRBD1 is a possible D gene (5 bases). The J call is doubtful: the DNA matches TRBJ2-2 better. This CDR3 has 14 residues. Germline V lookup: CDR1 SGHNT, CDR2 YYREEE (reference sequence).

V usage is TRBV7-2 and J usage is TRBJ2-2; the D is unclear. V lost 5 bases, J lost 8 bases, and 12 bases lay in between. Germline V gives CDR1 SGHTA, CDR2 FQGNSA. The CDR3 loop spans 13 amino acids. CDR3 bases: TGTGCCAGCAGCCCCGAGCTGGCAGGGGAGCTGTTTTTT. Residues: CASSPELAGELFF.

V and J are TRBV10-3 and TRBJ1-2, with D possibly TRBD1 on 6 matching bases. V lost 11 bases and J lost 4, with 23 bases in between. CDR1 ENHRY and CDR2 SYGVKD come from the germline V gene. The CDR3 consists of 15 residues. The DNA of the CDR3 is TGTGCCCTTGGGGAGTTCGGGGGGGCTGGCTATGGCTACACCTTC. Its translation: CALGEFGGAGYGYTF.

The chain carries TRBV6-5 and TRBJ1-6; D is unresolved. This CDR3 region has 16 residues. V was cut by 0 bases and J by 9 bases, with 15 bases left in between. Germline-derived CDR1 and CDR2 are MNHEY and SVGAGI. The CDR3 bases are TGTGCCAGCAGTTACTCGGGTCAGCCAGACGGTTCACCCCTCCACTTT. As protein: CASSYSGQPDGSPLHF.

The chain links TRBV19 to TRBJ2-3; 13 nucleotides align to TRBD2. This CDR3 spans 19 amino acids. From germline, CDR1 is LNHDA and CDR2 SQIVND (reference sequence). J gave up 6 bases and V 0 bases, and 12 bases lay outside the gene matches. Here the CDR3 reads CASSIDAPGLAGVGDTQYF. The DNA for the CDR3 is TGTGCCAGTAGTATAGATGCCCCCGGACTAGCGGGGGTTGGTGATACGCAGTATTTT.

The CDR3 sequence is CATSKTSGGYNEQFF. CDR3 nucleotides: TGTGCCACCAGTAAGACTAGCGGGGGGTACAATGAGCAGTTCTTC. The V call is TRBV15, the J call TRBJ2-1, with TRBD2 identical over 13 bases. Germline V gene lookup returns CDR1 LNHNV and CDR2 YYDKDF (reference sequence). V was clipped by 6 bases and J by 4 bases; unmatched bases: 3. CDR3 length equals 15 residues.

Only one count was recorded for this clone. The J gene is TRBJ2-4, the V gene TRBV28, with D hard to call. The V gene's germline CDR1 is MDHEN and CDR2 SYDVKM. There are 15 residues in the CDR3. Trimming removed 4 bases from V and 0 bases from J, with 10 bases in between. The DNA for the CDR3 is TGTGCCAGCAGTTGGCCGGCACTAGCCAAAAACATTCAGTACTTC. This gives the protein CASSWPALAKNIQYF.

The gene calls are TRBV6-6 and TRBJ2-2; D gene uncertain. The CDR3 spans 13 residues. Germline V CDR1 and CDR2: MNHNY, SVGAGI (reference sequence). Trimming shortened V by 3 bases and J by 4 bases, and 6 bases separated the two germline ends. The CDR3 here is CASSYKGTGELFF. The CDR3 DNA follows: TGTGCCAGCAGTTATAAGGGCACCGGGGAGCTGTTTTTT.